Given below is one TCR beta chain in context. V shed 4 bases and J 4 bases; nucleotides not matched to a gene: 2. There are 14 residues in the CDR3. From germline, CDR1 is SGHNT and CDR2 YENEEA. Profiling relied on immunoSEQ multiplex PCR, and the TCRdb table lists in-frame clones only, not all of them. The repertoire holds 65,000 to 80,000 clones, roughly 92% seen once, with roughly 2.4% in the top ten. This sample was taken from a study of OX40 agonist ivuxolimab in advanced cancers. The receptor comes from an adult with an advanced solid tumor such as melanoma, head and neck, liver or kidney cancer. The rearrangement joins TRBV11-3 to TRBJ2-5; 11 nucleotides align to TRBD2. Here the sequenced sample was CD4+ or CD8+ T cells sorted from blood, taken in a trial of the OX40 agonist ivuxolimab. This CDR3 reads CASSWGLAAETQYF. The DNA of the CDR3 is TGTGCCAGCAGCTGGGGACTAGCGGCAGAGACCCAGTACTTC. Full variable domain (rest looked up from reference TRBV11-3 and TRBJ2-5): EAGVVQSPRYKIIEKKQPVAFWCNPISGHNTLYWYLQNLGQGPELLIRYENEEAVDDSQLPKDRFSAERLKGVDSTLKIQPAELGDSAVYLCASSWGLAAETQYFGPGTRLLVL.